These T cell receptor beta chains were read from a single sample in a study of blood T cell repertoires in COVID-19. The data were produced by immunoSEQ multiplex PCR, yet TCRdb's version contains in-frame clones alone and is incomplete. The sample holds roughly 160,000 clones, roughly 90% seen once. The sequenced material came from peripheral blood. These receptors were obtained from a man in his late teens or twenties with acute or convalescent COVID-19. Both conserved end residues are part of each CDR3. The order of the fields is V gene, D gene, CDR3 protein. D genes are given only for firm matches.

>TRBV5-1|NA
CASSLAGGSDYGYTF
>TRBV3-1/TRBV3-2|NA
CASSLTRSPHEQYF
>TRBV3-1/TRBV3-2|TRBD2
CASSPGGWGTDTQYF
>TRBV6-2/TRBV6-3|NA
CASSPSSGNTIYF
>TRBV5-1|TRBD1
CASSLTGGDEQYF
>TRBV2|NA
CATALSNTEAFF
>TRBV5-4|TRBD2
CASSPRGLAGGQVGEFF
>TRBV25-1|NA
CASRRAGPSFDEQFF
>TRBV18|NA
CASSLQGDGNQPQHF
>TRBV6-5|NA
CASSYRGNTEAFF
>TRBV7-8|TRBD2
CASSGGLAGRSSYNEQFF
>TRBV6-5|NA
CASSYNSAISGNTIYF
>TRBV6-5|NA
CASGGGNQPQHF
>TRBV3-1/TRBV3-2|NA
CASSQDFSGNTIYF
>TRBV5-4|NA
CASSFTASNTEAFF
>TRBV9|NA
CASSVDTGSYNEQFF
>TRBV19|NA
CASSIVARTEAFF